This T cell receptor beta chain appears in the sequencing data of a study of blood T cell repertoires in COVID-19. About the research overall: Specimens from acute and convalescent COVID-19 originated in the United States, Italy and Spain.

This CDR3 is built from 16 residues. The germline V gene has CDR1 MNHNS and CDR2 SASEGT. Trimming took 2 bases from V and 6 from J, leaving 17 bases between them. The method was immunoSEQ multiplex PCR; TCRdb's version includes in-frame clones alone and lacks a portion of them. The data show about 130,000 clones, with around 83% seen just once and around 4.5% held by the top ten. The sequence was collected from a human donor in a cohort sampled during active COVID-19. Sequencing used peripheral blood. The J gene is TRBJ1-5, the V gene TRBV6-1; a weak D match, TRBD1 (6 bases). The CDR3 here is CASSERTLLRGQPQHF. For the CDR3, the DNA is TGTGCCAGCAGTGAAAGGACGCTCCTCAGGGGTCAGCCCCAGCATTTT.